Detailed here is one T cell receptor (beta chain). Its antigen remains unknown. Time point defined: baseline pretreatment blood. Treatment specified: 15 Gy SBRT to primary tumor, nephrectomy 4 weeks later. The CDR3 spans 13 residues. CDR1 and CDR2 (germline): SGHTA, FQGNSA. Trimming removed 6 bases at V and 8 bases at J, with 16 bases between. These data come from a study of radiation and T cells in renal cell carcinoma. The study, taken as a whole, reports: No pretreatment tumor biopsies were available for baseline clonotypes.

Sequencing used immunoSEQ multiplex PCR; TCRdb keeps in-frame clones, though not all of them. The sample comprises approximately 150,000 clones, about 87% of which are singletons, and 4.1% rests with the top ten. The sample was blood, taken from a patient whose treatment included radiotherapy and nephrectomy. This chain joins TRBV7-2 and TRBJ1-2; D call uncertain. The clonotype originates from a woman in her seventies with renal cell carcinoma. CDR3 nucleotides: TGTGCCAGCAGAACGACACAAAACGGGGGCTACACCTTC. Protein sequence: CASRTTQNGGYTF.